What follows describes a single TCR beta chain. Its cognate antigen is unknown. CDR1 is SGDLS and CDR2 is YYNGEE in the germline V gene. The CDR3 is 15 residues long. V gave up 2 bases and J gave up 1 base, with 10 bases separating them. This sample is part of a study of early T cells in non-severe SARS-CoV-2 infection. About the research overall: Bulk RNA from unsorted whole blood was sequenced; chains were unpaired. Broader study findings: VDJdb matching, biased toward anti-spike CD8 responses, missed private and CD4 specificities.

Unique molecular identifiers were affixed to single, distinct cDNA molecules. TCRdb passed the 5' RACE reads through MiXCR, listing each CDR3 protein once. The sample yields 25,000 to 35,000 distinct CDR3 sequences, less than 6.5% seen once. The sample consisted of whole blood. V gene TRBV9 combines with J gene TRBJ2-1; either TRBD1 or TRBD2 may supply D (5 bases each). This receptor was identified in an adult who was a healthcare worker with PCR-confirmed SARS-CoV-2 infection or an uninfected control (not recorded which). CDR3: CASSVTGLSYNEQFF. CDR3 in DNA: TGTGCCAGCAGCGTTACGGGGCTTTCCTACAATGAGCAGTTCTTC.